This T cell receptor beta chain is from a study of T cell responses to AZD1222 COVID-19 vaccine. Points from the study as a whole: Donor demographics were predominantly white British with a female majority; clonal diversity may be underestimated.

For this clone: Its target is not known.

The V gene's germline CDR1 is SNHLY and CDR2 FYNNEI. The CDR3 extends over 15 amino acids. Unmatched junction bases numbered 5, after V lost 2 bases and J lost 4 bases. Some clones are missing from TCRdb's copy, which holds only in-frame ones; the method was immunoSEQ multiplex PCR. The repertoire holds some 140,000 clones, with about 90% as singletons. The receptor was derived from an adult in good health. Sequenced here: peripheral blood, sampled on day 0 of MenACWY control vaccination. This sequence joins TRBV2 and TRBJ2-3, with 8 bases aligning to TRBD2. CDR3 in amino acids: CASSESGGAADTQYF. The CDR3 DNA follows: TGTGCCAGCAGTGAATCGGGGGGGGCCGCAGATACGCAGTATTTT.